The table lists the clone carrying this TCR beta chain with many counts. These data are taken from a study of blood T cells in healthy people across ages. A second PCR of about 7 to 12 cycles used a sample-barcoded 5' primer and a J-beta primer mix. TCRdb reanalysed the 5' RACE reads using MiXCR and keeps one entry per CDR3 protein. The sample has approximately 820,000 distinct CDR3 sequences, around 42% seen once; the top ten hold around 21%. Trimming shortened V by 3 bases and J by 15 bases, and 17 bases separated the two germline ends. This CDR3 is built from 13 residues. Germline-derived CDR1 and CDR2 are SNHLY and FYNNEI.

V gene TRBV2 combines with J gene TRBJ1-4, with a tentative D call TRBD1 (5 bases). The source of this sequence is a man between 60 and 70 years old in good health. The source material was blood. The CDR3 reads CASSDRQLNHMFF. CDR3 DNA: TGTGCCAGCAGTGATCGACAGCTCAACCATATGTTTTTT.